One sample yielded the 25 T cell receptor beta chains listed below, sequenced in a study of shared clonotypes between healthy human individuals. Naive CD8 cells, CD45RO-negative and positively selected for CCR7, excluded terminally differentiated effector memory CD45RA+ cells. TCRdb's copy holds only in-frame clones and misses some; the assay was immunoSEQ multiplex PCR. The table lists hundreds of thousands of clones, about 95% of them singletons, with over 0.09% in the top ten. The material sequenced was naive CD8+ T cells sorted from blood. These receptors originate from a woman aged 25 to 39 in good health.

V gene TRBV19 combines with J gene TRBJ2-1, with D tentatively TRBD2 (5 bases). CDR3 length: 13 residues. Trimming removed 10 bases at V and 0 bases at J, with 10 bases between. Germline CDR1 is LNHDA and CDR2 is SQIVND (reference sequence). This CDR3 reads CATSGTSYNEQFF. The CDR3 DNA follows: TGTGCCACGTCGGGAACCTCCTACAATGAGCAGTTCTTC.

A single count supports this clone. The chain joins TRBV19 to TRBJ2-7; perhaps TRBD2 as D (6 bases). CDR3 length equals 14 residues. Per the germline V gene, CDR1 is LNHDA and CDR2 is SQIVND (reference sequence). The V end lost 5 bases, the J end lost 4 bases, and 15 bases lay between the germline ends. CDR3 DNA sequence: TGTGCCAGTAGTGCGCGGGACGGGCGTTACGAGCAGTACTTC. Translated, it gives CASSARDGRYEQYF.

The rearrangement joins TRBV5-1 to TRBJ2-7; D remains ambiguous. The germline gives CDR1 SGHRS, CDR2 YFSETQ. The CDR3 is 15 residues long. V was trimmed by 4 bases and J by 6 bases, leaving 20 bases between them. DNA of the CDR3: TGCGCCAGCAGCACCACCCGGGCCCTGGTCACCGAGCAGTACTTC. As protein: CASSTTRALVTEQYF.

This sequence joins TRBV27 and TRBJ2-7; TRBD1 agrees at 10 bases. Germline V gene sequence: CDR1 MNHEY, CDR2 SMNVEV (reference sequence). This CDR3 comprises 19 residues. The ends lost 1 base at V and 0 bases at J; junction bases unmatched: 12. Here the CDR3 reads CASSLYQIARDRGSYEQYF. DNA for the CDR3: TGTGCCAGCAGTTTATACCAAATCGCCCGGGACAGGGGCTCCTACGAGCAGTACTTC.

The rearrangement uses TRBV27 and TRBJ2-1; the match to TRBD2 covers 9 bases. J lost 4 bases, V lost 6 bases, and 19 bases had no gene match. The CDR3 has 19 amino acids. The germline V gene has CDR1 MNHEY and CDR2 SMNVEV (reference sequence). Here the CDR3 DNA reads TGTGCCAGCAGCCCCGGCCGGACTAGCGAGAAGTGGGGTTACAATGAGCAGTTCTTC. It specifies CASSPGRTSEKWGYNEQFF.

The genes are TRBV9 and TRBJ2-7, with D tentatively TRBD1 or TRBD2 (5 bases each). V lost 3 bases, J lost 1 base, and 14 bases lay in between. Germline assignment: CDR1 SGDLS and CDR2 YYNGEE. The CDR3 covers 15 residues. The CDR3 coding sequence is TGTGCCAGCAGCGAGCACCGGGACCGTTCCTACGAGCAGTACTTC. This encodes CASSEHRDRSYEQYF.

The chain is built from TRBV10-1 and TRBJ2-7; D not resolved. Deletions cut 3 bases from V and 3 bases from J, with 12 bases between. This CDR3 is 14 amino acids long. Per the germline V gene, CDR1 is WNHNN and CDR2 is SYGVQD (reference sequence). CDR3 nucleotide sequence: TGCGCCAGCAGTGATTTAAGGAACCTCTACGAGCAGTACTTC. It codes for CASSDLRNLYEQYF.

As to this clone: Other DNA sequences of this sample code for an identical CDR3. The rearrangement links TRBV27 to TRBJ1-2; 9 bases are shared with TRBD1. Germline-derived CDR1 and CDR2 are MNHEY and SMNVEV (reference sequence). Losses at the gene ends were 6 bases for V and 6 bases for J; bases not matched to a gene: 5. There are 13 residues in the CDR3. The CDR3 DNA sequence: TGTGCCAGCAGGGCTACAGGGGGCCATGGCTACACCTTC. Its protein product is CASRATGGHGYTF.

The rearrangement uses TRBV2 and TRBJ2-7; the D gene is possibly TRBD1 (6 bases). The CDR3 is made up of 15 amino acids. Per germline, CDR1 SNHLY and CDR2 FYNNEI. V was pared by 1 base and J by 3 bases, with 13 bases between. CDR3 coding DNA: TGTGCCAGCAGTGAAGGGGGGCGTCACCTCTACGAGCAGTACTTC. Encoded protein: CASSEGGRHLYEQYF.

The gene calls are TRBV4-1 and TRBJ2-1, with D possibly TRBD1 on 7 matching bases. The CDR3 is 19 amino acids. Germline CDR1 and CDR2: MGHRA and YSYEKL. V was trimmed by 0 bases and J by 4 bases, leaving 22 bases between them. CDR3 coding DNA: TGCGCCAGCAGCCAAGATTGGGGGGTGGTCCCAGGGGGTTACAATGAGCAGTTCTTC. Protein: CASSQDWGVVPGGYNEQFF.

The rearrangement joins TRBV28 to TRBJ2-3, with 14 bases aligning to TRBD2. This CDR3 region has 15 residues. Germline values: CDR1 MDHEN, CDR2 SYDVKM. Trimming at V came to 5 bases and at J to 5 bases, leaving 3 bases not matched to a gene. The CDR3 region is CASSRTSGRLDTQYF. CDR3 coding DNA: TGTGCCAGCAGTCGGACTAGCGGGAGGTTAGATACGCAGTATTTT.

V and J are TRBV5-4 and TRBJ2-7; 8 nucleotides align to TRBD2. The CDR3 covers 16 residues. Germline loops: CDR1 SGHNT, CDR2 YYREEE (reference sequence). The V gene end was trimmed by 1 base and the J gene end by 2 bases; junction bases not matched to a gene: 8. The CDR3 nucleotides read TGTGCCAGCAGCTTGTATGGCGGGAGGTCGCCCTACGAGCAGTACTTC. It translates to CASSLYGGRSPYEQYF.

Comments on this clone: One end of the junction fails to match germline, which may point to a read error. The sample has other DNA sequences that encode this CDR3 too. The chain employs TRBV6-1 and TRBJ2-7, with D uncertain. The germline gives CDR1 MNHNS, CDR2 SASEGT. The CDR3 totals 13 residues. CDR3 in amino acids: CASSEGQIYEQYF. CDR3 nucleotides: TGTGCCAGCAGCGAAGGGCAGATATACGAGCAGTACTTC.

The rearrangement uses TRBV5-6 and TRBJ1-3; D call uncertain. CDR3 size: 16 residues. From germline, CDR1 is SGHDT and CDR2 YYEEEE. V lost 4 bases to trimming and J lost 0 bases, with 14 bases between them. This chain's CDR3 is CASSIMTGHSGNTIYF. The CDR3 bases are TGTGCCAGCAGCATCATGACCGGCCACTCTGGAAACACCATATATTTT.

V and J are TRBV4-1 and TRBJ1-6; 9 nucleotides match TRBD1. V shed 4 bases, J shed 10 bases, and the junction held 5 bases outside the gene matches. CDR1 and CDR2 (germline): MGHRA, YSYEKL. The CDR3 consists of 14 residues. CDR3 sequence (DNA): TGCGCCAGCAGCCCGCGGACAGGGGAGTCACCCCTCCACTTT. Protein: CASSPRTGESPLHF.

This clone was seen a few times. CDR3 nucleotide sequence: TGCGCCAGCAGTCCGAGCCGGACTAACCAAGAGACCCAGTACTTC. It codes for CASSPSRTNQETQYF. V is TRBV10-1 and J is TRBJ2-5, with D possibly matching TRBD2 (6 bases). Looked up from germline, CDR1 is WNHNN and CDR2 is SYGVQD (reference sequence). The CDR3 sequence is 15 residues long. Trimming took off 5 bases at V and 0 bases at J, with 13 bases between the two ends.

The rearrangement joins TRBV15 to TRBJ2-7; D uncertain. CDR1 and CDR2 from the germline V gene are LNHNV and YYDKDF (reference sequence). Trimming took 0 bases from V and 6 from J, leaving 12 bases between them. This CDR3 region has 14 residues. The CDR3 DNA sequence: TGTGCCACCAGCAGAGATCTTAGCATCGGCGAGCAGTACTTC. This codes for CATSRDLSIGEQYF. The variable domain in full, completed from reference TRBV15 and TRBJ2-7, reads DAMVIQNPRYQVTQFGKPVTLSCSQTLNHNVMYWYQQKSSQAPKLLFHYYDKDFNNEADTPDNFQSRRPNTSFCFLDIRSPGLGDTAMYLCATSRDLSIGEQYFGPGTRLTVT.

This rearrangement joins TRBV10-1 to TRBJ1-1, with D perhaps matching TRBD1 (6 bases). There are 16 residues in the CDR3. Trimming removed 6 bases at V and 6 bases at J, with 23 bases between. Per germline, CDR1 WNHNN and CDR2 SYGVQD (reference sequence). Written as DNA, the CDR3 is TGCGCCAGCAGCTCCGGGACATACATAGAACGGGCTGAAGCTTTCTTT. Translation gives CASSSGTYIERAEAFF.

The V gene is TRBV27, the J gene TRBJ2-5; the match to TRBD2 covers 11 bases. The J call may not be correct, given that the DNA end is closer to TRBJ2-7. The CDR3 covers 15 residues. From germline, CDR1 is MNHEY and CDR2 SMNVEV (reference sequence). CDR3: CASSPRTSGFYEQYF. The CDR3 nucleotides read TGTGCCAGCAGTCCGCGGACTAGCGGGTTCTACGAGCAGTACTTC.

J is TRBJ1-5 and V is TRBV2; weak D call: TRBD1 (5 bases). V lost 2 bases and J 3 bases, leaving 8 bases between the germline ends. This CDR3 comprises 14 residues. The germline V gene has CDR1 SNHLY and CDR2 FYNNEI. The DNA of the CDR3 is TGTGCCAGCAGTGAATGGGGGGTCAATCAGCCCCAGCATTTT. Its protein product is CASSEWGVNQPQHF. The full variable domain, rest sourced from reference TRBV2 and TRBJ1-5, is EPEVTQTPSHQVTQMGQEVILRCVPISNHLYFYWYRQILGQKVEFLVSFYNNEISEKSEIFDDQFSVERPDGSNFTLKIRSTKLEDSAMYFCASSEWGVNQPQHFGDGTRLSIL.

V is TRBV27 and J is TRBJ1-4; possibly TRBD1 for D (5 bases). V shed 7 bases and J shed 7 bases, with 13 bases lying between them. The CDR3 is 13 amino acids. Per the germline V gene, CDR1 is MNHEY and CDR2 is SMNVEV (reference sequence). The CDR3 sequence: CASTGTRGEKLFF. The CDR3 DNA follows: TGTGCCAGCACCGGGACGAGGGGTGAAAAACTGTTTTTT.

The genes are TRBV10-1 and TRBJ2-3; D uncertain. Trimming removed 11 bases at V and 4 bases at J, with 13 bases between. Germline V gives CDR1 WNHNN, CDR2 SYGVQD (reference sequence). This CDR3 has 12 residues. The CDR3 bases are TGCGCCGGAAAGGACGGGTCAGATACGCAGTATTTT. It translates to CAGKDGSDTQYF.

The table lists this clone with a count of one. The chain has TRBV5-6 and TRBJ2-7; the D is unclear. Germline CDR1 SGHDT, CDR2 YYEEEE. The CDR3 is 14 amino acids. V dropped 0 bases and J dropped 1 base, with 8 bases sitting between them. This chain's CDR3 is CASSLEISSYEQYF. Here the CDR3 DNA reads TGTGCCAGCAGCTTGGAAATCAGTTCCTACGAGCAGTACTTC.

This chain uses TRBV9 with TRBJ2-1, with TRBD2 identical over 11 bases. With 0 bases clipped from V and 3 bases from J, the junction kept 2 bases outside the gene matches. Germline-derived CDR1 and CDR2 are SGDLS and YYNGEE. CDR3 length: 16 amino acids. The CDR3 is CASSVGLAGLYNEQFF. The DNA for the CDR3 is TGTGCCAGCAGCGTAGGACTAGCGGGGCTCTACAATGAGCAGTTCTTC.

The gene calls are TRBV6-4 and TRBJ2-3, with D tentatively TRBD2 (6 bases). The V end lost 7 bases, the J end lost 1 base, and 15 bases lay between the germline ends. Germline loops: CDR1 MRHNA, CDR2 SNTAGT. CDR3 length: 15 amino acids. The CDR3: CASKERASRTDTQYF. The CDR3 DNA sequence: TGTGCCAGCAAGGAGCGGGCCTCTCGCACAGATACGCAGTATTTT.